A selection of T cell receptor beta chains follows, all from one sample in a study of prognosis after radiotherapy for stage I lung cancer. TCRdb re-derived calls from the multiplex PCR reads in MiXCR, one entry per CDR3 protein. The sample lists around 19,000 distinct CDR3 sequences, roughly 46% occurring once. The sample consisted of PBMCs, taken before or after stereotactic body radiation therapy (not recorded which). All receptors come from a donor aged 50 or older with non-small cell lung cancer. Both conserved end residues are part of each CDR3. Fields, in order: J gene, clone size, V gene, D gene, CDR3 DNA, CDR3 protein. A D gene is named only where the DNA matches it firmly. Clone sizes are given selectively: once, few, many, or a class where the clone is expanded.

j_call: TRBJ2-1; clone_size: NA; v_call: TRBV11-2; d_call: TRBD2; cdr3_nt: TGTGCCATCAGCTCCAGGACTAGCGGGGGGGCCCAAGGGCAGTTCTTC; cdr3_aa: CAISSRTSGGAQGQFF
j_call: TRBJ2-2; clone_size: many; v_call: TRBV18; d_call: NA; cdr3_nt: TGTGCCAGCTCGGTAGCGACGAACACCGGGGAGCTGTTTTTT; cdr3_aa: CASSVATNTGELFF
j_call: TRBJ1-1; clone_size: NA; v_call: TRBV28; d_call: TRBD1; cdr3_nt: TGTGCCAGCAGACCGGGACAGGGGGGCACTGAAGCTTTCTTT; cdr3_aa: CASRPGQGGTEAFF
j_call: TRBJ2-3; clone_size: NA; v_call: TRBV6-9; d_call: NA; cdr3_nt: TGTGCCAGCAGTTACATAGGGACCCGCACAGATATGCAGTATTTT; cdr3_aa: CASSYIGTRTDMQYF
j_call: TRBJ1-2; clone_size: NA; v_call: TRBV18; d_call: TRBD1; cdr3_nt: TGTGCCAGCTCACACGGGACAGACGGCTACACCTTC; cdr3_aa: CASSHGTDGYTF
j_call: TRBJ2-2; clone_size: NA; v_call: TRBV11-3; d_call: TRBD1; cdr3_nt: TGTGCCAGCAGAAGGACAGGGGTTCGCGTGGAGCTGTTTTTT; cdr3_aa: CASRRTGVRVELFF
j_call: TRBJ1-3; clone_size: many; v_call: TRBV5-1; d_call: TRBD1; cdr3_nt: TGCGCCAGCAGCCAGGGGGCCACTGGAAACACCATATATTTT; cdr3_aa: CASSQGATGNTIYF
j_call: TRBJ2-7; clone_size: medium-sized; v_call: TRBV28; d_call: TRBD1; cdr3_nt: TGTGCCAGCAGCCCAGGGGGGACAGGCTACGAGCAGTACTTC; cdr3_aa: CASSPGGTGYEQYF
j_call: TRBJ2-1; clone_size: many; v_call: TRBV5-4; d_call: TRBD2; cdr3_nt: TGTGCCAGCAGCTTAGGACTAGCGGGCTATCACAATGAGCAGTTCTTC; cdr3_aa: CASSLGLAGYHNEQFF
j_call: TRBJ2-1; clone_size: many; v_call: TRBV6-4; d_call: NA; cdr3_nt: TGTGCCAGCAGTGATCTACTAGCAGGCTCCTACAATGAGCAGTTCTTC; cdr3_aa: CASSDLLAGSYNEQFF
j_call: TRBJ2-7; clone_size: many; v_call: TRBV6-1; d_call: NA; cdr3_nt: TGTGCCAGCACCCGAGCGGTATCCTACGAGCAGTACTTC; cdr3_aa: CASTRAVSYEQYF
j_call: TRBJ2-7; clone_size: many; v_call: TRBV4-1; d_call: TRBD1; cdr3_nt: TGCGCCAGCAGCCGTGCCGGGACAGAACACTACGAGCAGTACTTC; cdr3_aa: CASSRAGTEHYEQYF
j_call: TRBJ2-7; clone_size: many; v_call: TRBV20-1; d_call: NA; cdr3_nt: TGCAGTGCTAGAGAACTAGGGACCGAGCAGTACTTC; cdr3_aa: CSARELGTEQYF
j_call: TRBJ2-7; clone_size: NA; v_call: TRBV2; d_call: NA; cdr3_nt: TGTGCCAGCAGAGGAGGGAGGTCCTACGAGCAGTACTTC; cdr3_aa: CASRGGRSYEQYF
j_call: TRBJ2-2; clone_size: many; v_call: TRBV3-1; d_call: NA; cdr3_nt: TGTGCCAGCAGCCAATGGGATAGCGCGAACACCGGGGAGCTGTTTTTT; cdr3_aa: CASSQWDSANTGELFF
j_call: TRBJ2-2; clone_size: many; v_call: TRBV20-1; d_call: NA; cdr3_nt: TGCAGTGGTAAAGGGACTCCAGACACCGGGGAGCTGTTTTTT; cdr3_aa: CSGKGTPDTGELFF
j_call: TRBJ1-2; clone_size: NA; v_call: TRBV11-2; d_call: TRBD1; cdr3_nt: TGTGCCAGCAGCCCCCCCGGTACAGGGGCTAACTATGGCTACACCTTC; cdr3_aa: CASSPPGTGANYGYTF
j_call: TRBJ2-2; clone_size: many; v_call: TRBV6-1; d_call: TRBD1; cdr3_nt: TGTGCCAGCACCCACAGGGGGCGGATGGGGCTGTTTTTT; cdr3_aa: CASTHRGRMGLFF
j_call: TRBJ2-5; clone_size: many; v_call: TRBV27; d_call: NA; cdr3_nt: TGTGCCAGCAGAGACAGGTTTAGAGAGACCCAGTACTTC; cdr3_aa: CASRDRFRETQYF
j_call: TRBJ2-7; clone_size: many; v_call: TRBV6-5; d_call: TRBD2; cdr3_nt: TGTGCCAGCAGCCAGACTAGCGGGGTCTCCTACGAGCAGTACTTC; cdr3_aa: CASSQTSGVSYEQYF
j_call: TRBJ2-3; clone_size: many; v_call: TRBV6-1; d_call: TRBD2; cdr3_nt: TGTGCCAGCAGTGTAATAAGGACTAGCCTCAGCACAGATACGCAGTATTTT; cdr3_aa: CASSVIRTSLSTDTQYF
j_call: TRBJ2-7; clone_size: NA; v_call: TRBV29-1; d_call: NA; cdr3_nt: TGCAGCGTTGGGAGGGACATGTATTCCTACGAGCAGTACTTC; cdr3_aa: CSVGRDMYSYEQYF
j_call: TRBJ2-1; clone_size: NA; v_call: TRBV9; d_call: TRBD2; cdr3_nt: TGTGCCAGCAGCTACCGGACTAGCGGTACAGCTGGTGAGCAGTTCTTC; cdr3_aa: CASSYRTSGTAGEQFF
j_call: TRBJ1-1; clone_size: few; v_call: TRBV19; d_call: NA; cdr3_nt: TGTGCCACCCGGGCGGGGATCACTGAAGCTTTCTTT; cdr3_aa: CATRAGITEAFF
j_call: TRBJ2-5; clone_size: NA; v_call: TRBV29-1; d_call: TRBD1; cdr3_nt: TGCAGCGTTTCGCGTACGAGCAGGGGGGAGACCCAGTACTTC; cdr3_aa: CSVSRTSRGETQYF
j_call: TRBJ1-2; clone_size: NA; v_call: TRBV9; d_call: NA; cdr3_nt: TGTGCCAGCAGCGTAGATCCGCTTAACTATGGCTACACCTTC; cdr3_aa: CASSVDPLNYGYTF
j_call: TRBJ2-7; clone_size: NA; v_call: TRBV29-1; d_call: TRBD2; cdr3_nt: TGCAGCGTTGAAGTTCGGCCTAGTCGGCATCGGGAGGGGAACGAGCAGTACTTC; cdr3_aa: CSVEVRPSRHREGNEQYF
j_call: TRBJ2-2; clone_size: NA; v_call: TRBV20-1; d_call: TRBD1; cdr3_nt: TGCAGTGCTAGACCGACAGGGGGTATGCCCGGGGAGCTGTTTTTT; cdr3_aa: CSARPTGGMPGELFF
j_call: TRBJ2-2; clone_size: NA; v_call: TRBV5-1; d_call: NA; cdr3_nt: TGCGCCAGCAGCTTCTCCTACGTACACCTGAACACCGGGGGGCTGTTTTTT; cdr3_aa: CASSFSYVHLNTGGLFF
j_call: TRBJ1-3; clone_size: NA; v_call: TRBV20-1; d_call: NA; cdr3_nt: TGCAGTGCTAGCGGGGGCGGCAGGTCAACTGGAAACACCATATATTTT; cdr3_aa: CSASGGGRSTGNTIYF
j_call: TRBJ1-2; clone_size: NA; v_call: TRBV19; d_call: NA; cdr3_nt: TGTGCCAGTAGTGGCTCCGGGACGGCCTATGGCTACATCTTC; cdr3_aa: CASSGSGTAYGYIF
j_call: TRBJ2-1; clone_size: medium-sized; v_call: TRBV28; d_call: NA; cdr3_nt: TGTGCCAGCAGATCAGGGGCCGGTGAGCAGTTCTTC; cdr3_aa: CASRSGAGEQFF
j_call: TRBJ2-3; clone_size: many; v_call: TRBV12-3/TRBV12-4; d_call: NA; cdr3_nt: TGTGCCAGCAGTTTCTCCGATACGCAGTATTTT; cdr3_aa: CASSFSDTQYF
j_call: TRBJ2-5; clone_size: NA; v_call: TRBV11-2; d_call: TRBD2; cdr3_nt: TGTGCCAGCAGCTTAGTGCTTGGCGGGAGTGAGACCCAGTACTTC; cdr3_aa: CASSLVLGGSETQYF
j_call: TRBJ2-7; clone_size: NA; v_call: TRBV6-2/TRBV6-3; d_call: NA; cdr3_nt: TGTGCCAGCAGGACAGGGAGGAGCTCCTACGAGCAGTACTTC; cdr3_aa: CASRTGRSSYEQYF
j_call: TRBJ1-1; clone_size: NA; v_call: TRBV6-1; d_call: NA; cdr3_nt: TGTGCCATCAGTGAAGTGGGGGGTCGAATTGAAGCTTTCTTT; cdr3_aa: CAISEVGGRIEAFF
j_call: TRBJ1-2; clone_size: many; v_call: TRBV9; d_call: TRBD1; cdr3_nt: TGTGCCAGCAGCGTCGGACAGGGCCCTAACTATGGCTACACCTTC; cdr3_aa: CASSVGQGPNYGYTF
j_call: TRBJ1-4; clone_size: many; v_call: TRBV3-1; d_call: NA; cdr3_nt: TGTGCCAGCAGCCGCTCCACCGGTGAAAAACTGTTTTTT; cdr3_aa: CASSRSTGEKLFF
j_call: TRBJ2-7; clone_size: NA; v_call: TRBV7-9; d_call: NA; cdr3_nt: TGTGTCAGCAGCCAAGGGAAAGGGGGAAGCTCCTACGAGCAGTACTTC; cdr3_aa: CVSSQGKGGSSYEQYF
j_call: TRBJ2-1; clone_size: medium-sized; v_call: TRBV20-1; d_call: NA; cdr3_nt: TGCAGTGCCGCGGGACGAGAGCAGTTCTTC; cdr3_aa: CSAAGREQFF
j_call: TRBJ1-2; clone_size: few; v_call: TRBV2; d_call: NA; cdr3_nt: TGTGCCAGCAGAGAGGGGTCCCAGGGGAATTATGGCTACACCTTC; cdr3_aa: CASREGSQGNYGYTF
j_call: TRBJ1-6; clone_size: NA; v_call: TRBV11-3; d_call: NA; cdr3_nt: TGTGCCAGCAGCTTAATTCCGGGACTGGGTAATTCACCCCTCCACTTT; cdr3_aa: CASSLIPGLGNSPLHF